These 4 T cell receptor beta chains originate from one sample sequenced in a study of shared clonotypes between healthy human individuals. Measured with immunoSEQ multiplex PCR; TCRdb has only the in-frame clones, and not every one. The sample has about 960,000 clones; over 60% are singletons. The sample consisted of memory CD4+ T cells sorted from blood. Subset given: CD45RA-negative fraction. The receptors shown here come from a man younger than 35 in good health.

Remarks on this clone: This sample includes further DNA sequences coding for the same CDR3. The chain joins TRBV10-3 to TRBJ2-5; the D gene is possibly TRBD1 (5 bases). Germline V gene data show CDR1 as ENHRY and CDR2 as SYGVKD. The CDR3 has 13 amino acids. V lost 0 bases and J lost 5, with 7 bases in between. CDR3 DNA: TGTGCCATCAGTGAGTCAGGGGTGGAGACCCAGTACTTC. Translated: CAISESGVETQYF.

CDR3 amino acids: CASSPSLRQGPLREKLFF. The CDR3 region has the DNA TGTGCCAGCTCACCATCACTACGACAGGGCCCCCTGAGAGAAAAACTGTTTTTT. The V gene is TRBV18, the J gene TRBJ1-4; TRBD1 aligns across 7 bases. The CDR3 covers 18 residues. Germline V gene lookup returns CDR1 KGHSH and CDR2 LQKENI. The J segment lost 8 bases and the V segment lost 2 bases, leaving 17 bases of the junction unmatched.

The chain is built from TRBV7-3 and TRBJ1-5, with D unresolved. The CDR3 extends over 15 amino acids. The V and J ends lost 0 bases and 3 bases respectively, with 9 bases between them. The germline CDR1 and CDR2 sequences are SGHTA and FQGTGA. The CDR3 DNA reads TGTGCCAGCAGCTTAACGAACGGGGACAATCAGCCCCAGCATTTT. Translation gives CASSLTNGDNQPQHF.

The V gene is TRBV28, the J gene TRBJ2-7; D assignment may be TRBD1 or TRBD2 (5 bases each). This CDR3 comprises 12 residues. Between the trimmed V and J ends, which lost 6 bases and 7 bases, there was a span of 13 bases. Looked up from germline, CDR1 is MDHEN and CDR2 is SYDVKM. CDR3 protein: CASRSLGEEQYF. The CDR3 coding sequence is TGTGCCAGCAGGAGCCTGGGGGAGGAGCAGTACTTC.